The clone carrying this TCR beta chain has ten or more counts. After removal of 7 bases from V and 5 bases from J, the junction contained 12 bases not matched to a gene. The CDR3 runs to 15 residues. Germline V lookup: CDR1 SQVTM, CDR2 ANQGSEA. The data belong to a study of blood T cells in healthy people across ages. Using a J-beta primer mix together with a sample-barcoded 5' primer, a second PCR was run for roughly 7 to 12 cycles. MiXCR, run by TCRdb on the 5' RACE reads, gives a single entry per CDR3 protein. The sample consists of around 1,500,000 distinct CDR3 sequences, 25% to 30% of them appearing once.

This clonotype was sampled from a young woman in good health. Sequencing was carried out using blood. The V call is TRBV29-1, the J call TRBJ2-5; 11 positions match TRBD2. CDR3 nucleotides: TGCAGCGGGCGCATAGCGGGAGGGCCGGGGGAGACCCAGTACTTC. As protein: CSGRIAGGPGETQYF. Full variable domain (missing parts from reference TRBV29-1 and TRBJ2-5): SAVISQKPSRDICQRGTSLTIQCQVDSQVTMMFWYRQQPGQSLTLIATANQGSEATYESGFVIDKFPISRPNLTFSTLTVSNMSPEDSSIYLCSGRIAGGPGETQYFGPGTRLLVL.